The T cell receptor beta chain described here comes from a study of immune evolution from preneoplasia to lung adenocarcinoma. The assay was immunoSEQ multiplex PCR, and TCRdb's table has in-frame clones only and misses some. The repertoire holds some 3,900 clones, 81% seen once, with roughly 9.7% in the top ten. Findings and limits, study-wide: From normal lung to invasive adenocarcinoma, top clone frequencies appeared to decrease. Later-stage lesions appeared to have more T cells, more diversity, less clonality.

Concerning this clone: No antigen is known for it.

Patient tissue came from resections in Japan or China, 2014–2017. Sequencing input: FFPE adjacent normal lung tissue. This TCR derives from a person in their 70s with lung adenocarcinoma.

The CDR3 DNA reads as TGTGCCAGCAGCTTGGGCCGGGGCGGTCAGCCCCAGCATTTT. Protein: CASSLGRGGQPQHF. The rearrangement uses TRBV5-6 and TRBJ1-5; D perhaps matches TRBD1 (5 bases). The CDR3 contains 14 residues. V was clipped by 0 bases and J by 6 bases, with 10 bases between them. Germline V gene lookup returns CDR1 SGHDT and CDR2 YYEEEE.